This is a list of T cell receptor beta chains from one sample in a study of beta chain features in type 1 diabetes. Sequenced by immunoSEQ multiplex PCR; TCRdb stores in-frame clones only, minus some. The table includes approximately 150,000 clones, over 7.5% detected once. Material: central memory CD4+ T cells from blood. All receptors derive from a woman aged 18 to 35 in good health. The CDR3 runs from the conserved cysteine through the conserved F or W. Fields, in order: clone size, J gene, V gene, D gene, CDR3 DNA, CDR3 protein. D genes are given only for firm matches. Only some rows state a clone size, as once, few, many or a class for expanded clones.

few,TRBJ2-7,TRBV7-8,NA,TGTGCCAGCAGCCTAACACAGACAGTTGGTTACGAGCAGTACTTC,CASSLTQTVGYEQYF
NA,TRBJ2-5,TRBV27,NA,TGTGCCAGCAAGAATCGAGGGGAGACCCAGTACTTC,CASKNRGETQYF
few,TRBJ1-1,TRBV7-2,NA,TGTGCCAGCAGCCCCAACCGGGTTGAAGCTTTCTTT,CASSPNRVEAFF
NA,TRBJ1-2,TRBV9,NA,TGTGCCAGCAGCGCATCTAGCTATGGCTACACCTTC,CASSASSYGYTF
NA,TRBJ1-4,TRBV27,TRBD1,TGTGCCAGCAGTTTCGGGGACAGGGTGGGTGAAAAACTGTTTTTT,CASSFGDRVGEKLFF
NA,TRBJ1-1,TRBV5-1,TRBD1,TGCGCCAGCCGAACGGGACAGGGTGACTCTGAAGCTTTCTTT,CASRTGQGDSEAFF
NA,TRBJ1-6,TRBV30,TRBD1,TGTGCCTGGAGTCAGGGACAGACGGCTCCCCTCCACTTT,CAWSQGQTAPLHF
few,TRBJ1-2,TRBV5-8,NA,TGTGCCAGCAGCTTGACAACAAGTGGCTACACCTTC,CASSLTTSGYTF
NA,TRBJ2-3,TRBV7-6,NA,TGTGCCAGCAGCCCCCGGACCTTCGGGGAGTTGTCAGATACGCAGTATTTT,CASSPRTFGELSDTQYF
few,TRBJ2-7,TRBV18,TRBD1,TGTGCCAGCTCATCGGGACAGGGGGCGACCTACGAGCAGTACTTC,CASSSGQGATYEQYF
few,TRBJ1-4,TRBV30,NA,TGTGCCTGGAGTGTGGGGCACCTTACTGCAACTAATGAAAAACTGTTTTTT,CAWSVGHLTATNEKLFF
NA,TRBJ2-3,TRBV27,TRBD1,TGTGCCAGCAGTTTATCGCCCCCGCGGACAGGGAGCGAGACAGATACGCAGTATTTT,CASSLSPPRTGSETDTQYF
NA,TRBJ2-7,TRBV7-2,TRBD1,TGTGCCAGCAGCTCCTATTCGACAGGGGATCGGGAGCAGTACTTC,CASSSYSTGDREQYF
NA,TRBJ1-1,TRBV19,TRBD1,TGTGCCAGTAGCCCGCCGGGACAGGGTAGCACTGAAGCTTTCTTT,CASSPPGQGSTEAFF
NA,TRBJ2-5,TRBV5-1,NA,TGCGCCAGCAGCAGAACAGATTCCCAAGAGACCCAGTACTTC,CASSRTDSQETQYF
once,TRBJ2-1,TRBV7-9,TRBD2,TGTGCCAGCAGCATAGCGGGAGGTAGTTACAATGAGCAGTTCTTC,CASSIAGGSYNEQFF
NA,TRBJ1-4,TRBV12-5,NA,TGTGCTAGTGGTTTGTACAGGGTTACAACTAATGAAAAACTGTTTTTT,CASGLYRVTTNEKLFF
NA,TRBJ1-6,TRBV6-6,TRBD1,TGTGCCAGCAACGGACAGGGGGCTTCACCCCTCCACTTT,CASNGQGASPLHF
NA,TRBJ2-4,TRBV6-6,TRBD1,TGTGCCAGCAGTTGGGACAGGGTGCCAGGAAACATTCAGTACTTC,CASSWDRVPGNIQYF
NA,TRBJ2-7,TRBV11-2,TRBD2,TGTGCCAGCAGCGTTACTAGCGGCGCCTACGAGCAGTACTTC,CASSVTSGAYEQYF
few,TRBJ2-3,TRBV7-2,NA,TGTGCCAGCAGCTTAATAGCGACCCTGTCAGATACGCAGTATTTT,CASSLIATLSDTQYF
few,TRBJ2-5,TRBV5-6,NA,TGTGCCAGCAGCTTAGGCGACAGAAAAGAGACCCAGTACTTC,CASSLGDRKETQYF
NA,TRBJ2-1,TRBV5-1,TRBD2,TGCGCCAGCAGCCGCAGCGGGGGCCGCTACAATGAGCAGTTCTTC,CASSRSGGRYNEQFF
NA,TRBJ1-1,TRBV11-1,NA,TGTGCCAGCAGCATCGGGACACCGGAAGCTTTCTTT,CASSIGTPEAFF
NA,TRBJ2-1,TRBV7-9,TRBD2,TGTGCCAGCAGCCCCGGACTAGCGGGAAATGAGCAGTTCTTC,CASSPGLAGNEQFF
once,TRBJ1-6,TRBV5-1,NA,TGCGCCAGCAGCGCACAGGGTGCGGATTCACCCCTCCACTTT,CASSAQGADSPLHF
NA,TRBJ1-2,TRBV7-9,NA,TGTGCCAGCAGCTTAAGATCTAGGGGATCTAACTATGGCTACACCTTC,CASSLRSRGSNYGYTF
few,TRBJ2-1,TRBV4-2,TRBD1,TGTGCCAGCAGCCCTCAATCTTTGGGGACAGGGTTAGGTGAGCAGTTCTTC,CASSPQSLGTGLGEQFF
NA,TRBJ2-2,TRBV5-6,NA,TGTGCCAGCAGCCGAGGACTGGGGGCTTCGAACACCGGGGAGCTGTTTTTT,CASSRGLGASNTGELFF
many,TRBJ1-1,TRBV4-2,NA,TGTGCCAGCAGCCCTGGGGGGGGGCCTGAAGCTTTCTTT,CASSPGGGPEAFF
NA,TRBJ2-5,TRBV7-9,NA,TGTGCCTGCACCCGCGAGGAGACCCAGTACTTC,CACTREETQYF
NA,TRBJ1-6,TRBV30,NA,TGTGCCTGGAGTGTTGTGCAGGGCGGCTCACCCCTCCACTTT,CAWSVVQGGSPLHF
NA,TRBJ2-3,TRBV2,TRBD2,TGTGCCAGCTTTAGCGGGGAGCTCAGCACAGATACGCAGTATTTT,CASFSGELSTDTQYF